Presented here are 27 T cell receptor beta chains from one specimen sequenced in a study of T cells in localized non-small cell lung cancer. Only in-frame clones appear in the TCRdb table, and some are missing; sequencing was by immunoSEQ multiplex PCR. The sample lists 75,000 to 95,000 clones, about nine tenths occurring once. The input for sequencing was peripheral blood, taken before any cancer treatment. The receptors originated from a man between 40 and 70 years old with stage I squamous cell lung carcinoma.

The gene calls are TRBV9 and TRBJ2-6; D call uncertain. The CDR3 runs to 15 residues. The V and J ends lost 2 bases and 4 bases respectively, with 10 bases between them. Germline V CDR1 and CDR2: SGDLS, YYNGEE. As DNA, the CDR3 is TGTGCCAGCAGCGTCCCCCCCCCGGGGGCCAACGTCCTGACTTTC. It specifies CASSVPPPGANVLTF.

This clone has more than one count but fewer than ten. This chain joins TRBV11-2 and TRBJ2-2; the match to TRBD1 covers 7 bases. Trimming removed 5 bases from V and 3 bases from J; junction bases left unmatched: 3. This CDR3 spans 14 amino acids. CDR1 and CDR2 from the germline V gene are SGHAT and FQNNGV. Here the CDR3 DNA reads TGTGCCAGCAGCCCTACAGGGGACACCGGGGAGCTGTTTTTT. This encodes CASSPTGDTGELFF.

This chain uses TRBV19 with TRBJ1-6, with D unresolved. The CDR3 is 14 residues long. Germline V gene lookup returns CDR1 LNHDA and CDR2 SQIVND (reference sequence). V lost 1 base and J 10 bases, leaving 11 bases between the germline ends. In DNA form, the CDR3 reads TGTGCCAGTAGTATAGGAAAGGGAAGCTCACCCCTCCACTTT. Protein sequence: CASSIGKGSSPLHF.

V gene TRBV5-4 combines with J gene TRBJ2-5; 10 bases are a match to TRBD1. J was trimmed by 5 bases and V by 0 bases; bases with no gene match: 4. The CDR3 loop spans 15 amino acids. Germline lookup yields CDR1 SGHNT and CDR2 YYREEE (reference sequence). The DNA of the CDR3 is TGTGCCAGCAGCTTGGTGACAGGGGGCGCGGAGACCCAGTACTTC. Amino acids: CASSLVTGGAETQYF. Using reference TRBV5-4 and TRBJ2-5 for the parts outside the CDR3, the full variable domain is ETGVTQSPTHLIKTRGQQVTLRCSSQSGHNTVSWYQQALGQGPQFIFQYYREEENGRGNFPPRFSGLQFPNYSSELNVNALELDDSALYLCASSLVTGGAETQYFGPGTRLLVL.

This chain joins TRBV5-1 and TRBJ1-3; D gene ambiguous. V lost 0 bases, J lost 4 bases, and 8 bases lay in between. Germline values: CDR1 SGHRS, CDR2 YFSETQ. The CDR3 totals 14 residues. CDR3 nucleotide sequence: TGCGCCAGCAGCTTGGCGGGGATCGGAAACACCATATATTTT. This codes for CASSLAGIGNTIYF.

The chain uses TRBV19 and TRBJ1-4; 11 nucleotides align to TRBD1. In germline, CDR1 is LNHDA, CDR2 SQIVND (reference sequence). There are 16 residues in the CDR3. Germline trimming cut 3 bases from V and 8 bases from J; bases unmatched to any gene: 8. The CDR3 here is CASSIRRDRGMEKLFF. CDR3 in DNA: TGTGCCAGTAGTATCCGACGGGACAGGGGGATGGAAAAACTGTTTTTT.

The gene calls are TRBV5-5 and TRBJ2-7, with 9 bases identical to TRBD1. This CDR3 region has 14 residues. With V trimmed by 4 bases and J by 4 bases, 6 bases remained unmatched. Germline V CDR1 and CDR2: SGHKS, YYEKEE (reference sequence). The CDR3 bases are TGTGCCAGCAGCGGGACAGGGATCCGTTACGAGCAGTACTTC. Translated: CASSGTGIRYEQYF.

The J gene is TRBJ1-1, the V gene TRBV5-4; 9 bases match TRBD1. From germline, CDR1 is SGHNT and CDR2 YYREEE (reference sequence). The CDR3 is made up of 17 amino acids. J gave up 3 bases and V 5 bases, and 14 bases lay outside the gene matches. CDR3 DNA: TGTGCCAGCAGACCAGGACAGGGGCTATCCAGGGACACTGAAGCTTTCTTT. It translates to CASRPGQGLSRDTEAFF.

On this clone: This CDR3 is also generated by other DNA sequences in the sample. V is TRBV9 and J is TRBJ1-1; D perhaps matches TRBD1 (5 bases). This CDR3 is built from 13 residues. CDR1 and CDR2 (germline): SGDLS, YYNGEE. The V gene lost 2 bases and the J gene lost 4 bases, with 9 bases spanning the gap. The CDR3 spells CASSVQGGTEAFF. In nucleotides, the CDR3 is TGTGCCAGCAGCGTCCAGGGAGGCACTGAAGCTTTCTTT.

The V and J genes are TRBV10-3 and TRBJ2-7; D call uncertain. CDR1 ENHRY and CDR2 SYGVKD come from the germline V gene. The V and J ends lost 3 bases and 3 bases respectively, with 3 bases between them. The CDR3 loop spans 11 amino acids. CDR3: CAISDNYEQYF. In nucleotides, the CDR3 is TGTGCCATCAGTGACAACTACGAGCAGTACTTC.

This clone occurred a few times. CDR3 nucleotide sequence: TGTGCCAGCAGTTTAACCGCAGGGAACTATGGCTACACCTTC. Protein sequence: CASSLTAGNYGYTF. The chain uses TRBV28 and TRBJ1-2, with D maybe TRBD1 (5 bases). This CDR3 has 14 amino acids. Germline values: CDR1 MDHEN, CDR2 SYDVKM. Trimming took off 2 bases at V and 2 bases at J, with 9 bases between the two ends.

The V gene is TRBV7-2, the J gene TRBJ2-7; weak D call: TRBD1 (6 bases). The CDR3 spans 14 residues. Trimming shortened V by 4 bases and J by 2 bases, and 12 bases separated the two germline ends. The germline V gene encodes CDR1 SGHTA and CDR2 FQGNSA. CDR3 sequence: CASSSTRQAYEQYF. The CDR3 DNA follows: TGTGCCAGCAGCTCAACCAGACAGGCCTACGAGCAGTACTTC. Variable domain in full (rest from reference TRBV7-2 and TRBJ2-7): GAGVSQSPSNKVTEKGKDVELRCDPISGHTALYWYRQSLGQGLEFLIYFQGNSAPDKSGLPSDRFSAERTGGSVSTLTIQRTQQEDSAVYLCASSSTRQAYEQYFGPGTRLTVT.

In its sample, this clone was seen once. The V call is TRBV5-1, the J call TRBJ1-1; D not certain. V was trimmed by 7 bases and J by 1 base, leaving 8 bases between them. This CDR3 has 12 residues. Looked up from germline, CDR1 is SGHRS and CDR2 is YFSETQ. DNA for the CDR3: TGCGCCAGCGCGAGCCAGAACACTGAAGCTTTCTTT. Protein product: CASASQNTEAFF.

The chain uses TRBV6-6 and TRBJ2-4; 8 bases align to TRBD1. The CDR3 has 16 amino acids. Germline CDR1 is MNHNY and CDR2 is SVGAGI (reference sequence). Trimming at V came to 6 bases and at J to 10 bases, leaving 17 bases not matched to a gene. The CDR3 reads CASRETGARVKRIQYF. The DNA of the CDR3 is TGTGCCAGCAGAGAGACAGGGGCGCGAGTTAAACGGATTCAGTACTTC.

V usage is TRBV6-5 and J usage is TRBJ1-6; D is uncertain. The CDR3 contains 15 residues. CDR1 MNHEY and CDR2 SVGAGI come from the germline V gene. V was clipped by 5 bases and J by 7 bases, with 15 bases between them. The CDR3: CASSRHIDGNSPLHF. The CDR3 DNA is TGTGCCAGCAGTCGACACATCGATGGGAATTCACCCCTCCACTTT.

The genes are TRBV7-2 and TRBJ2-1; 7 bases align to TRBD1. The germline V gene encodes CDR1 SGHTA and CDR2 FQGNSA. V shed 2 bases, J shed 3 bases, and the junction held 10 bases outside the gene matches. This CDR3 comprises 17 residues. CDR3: CASSLRDSGWVYNEQFF. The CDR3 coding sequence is TGTGCCAGCAGCTTAAGGGACAGCGGTTGGGTCTACAATGAGCAGTTCTTC.

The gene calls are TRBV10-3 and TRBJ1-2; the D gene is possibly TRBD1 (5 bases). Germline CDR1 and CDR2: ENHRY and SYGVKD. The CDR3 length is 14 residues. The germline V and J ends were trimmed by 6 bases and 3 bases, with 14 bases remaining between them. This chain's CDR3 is CAISREWDDYGYTF. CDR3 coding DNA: TGTGCCATCAGCCGGGAGTGGGACGACTATGGCTACACCTTC.

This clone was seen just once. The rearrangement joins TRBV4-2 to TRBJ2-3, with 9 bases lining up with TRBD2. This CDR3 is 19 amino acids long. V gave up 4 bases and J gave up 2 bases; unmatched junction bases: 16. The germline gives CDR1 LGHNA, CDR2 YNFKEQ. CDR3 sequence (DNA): TGTGCCAGCAGCCGCCGATTGAGCGGGGGGCTCAGCTACACAGATACGCAGTATTTT. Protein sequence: CASSRRLSGGLSYTDTQYF.

CDR3 nucleotides: TGTGCCAGCATGGACAGGGCACTCTCGGGAGAGACCCAGTACTTC. Amino acids: CASMDRALSGETQYF. The chain joins TRBV6-1 to TRBJ2-5; 8 bases are shared with TRBD1. Germline values: CDR1 MNHNS, CDR2 SASEGT. V trimming: 7 bases; J trimming: 4 bases; junction bases outside the gene matches: 11. This CDR3 is 15 amino acids long.

CDR3 in amino acids: CASSRTTTEAFF. DNA of the CDR3: TGTGCCAGCAGCAGGACAACCACTGAAGCTTTCTTT. The chain employs TRBV6-6 and TRBJ1-1; perhaps TRBD1 as D (5 bases). The CDR3 spans 12 residues. V lost 6 bases and J lost 4, with 9 bases in between. Per the germline V gene, CDR1 is MNHNY and CDR2 is SVGAGI (reference sequence).

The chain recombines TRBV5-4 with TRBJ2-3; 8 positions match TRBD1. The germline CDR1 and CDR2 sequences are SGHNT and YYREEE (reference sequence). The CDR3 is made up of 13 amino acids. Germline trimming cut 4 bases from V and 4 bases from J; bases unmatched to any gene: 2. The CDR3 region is CASSGQGADTQYF. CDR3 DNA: TGTGCCAGCAGCGGACAGGGAGCAGATACGCAGTATTTT.

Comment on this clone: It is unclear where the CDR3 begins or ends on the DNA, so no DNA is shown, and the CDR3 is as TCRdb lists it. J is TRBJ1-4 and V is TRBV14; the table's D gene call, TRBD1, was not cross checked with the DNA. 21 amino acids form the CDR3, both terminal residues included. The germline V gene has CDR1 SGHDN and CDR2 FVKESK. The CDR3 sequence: CASSQANWGRERSLLMKNCFF.

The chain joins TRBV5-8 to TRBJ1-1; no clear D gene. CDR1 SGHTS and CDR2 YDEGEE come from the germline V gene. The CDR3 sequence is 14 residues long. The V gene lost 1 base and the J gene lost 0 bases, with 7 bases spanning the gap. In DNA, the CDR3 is TGTGCCAGCAGCTTGCCCGGGTTGAACACTGAAGCTTTCTTT. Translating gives CASSLPGLNTEAFF.

The CDR3 region is CASSISSGIGYTF. CDR3 coding DNA: TGTGCCAGCAGCATTTCGTCCGGAATTGGCTACACCTTC. The V and J genes are TRBV5-6 and TRBJ1-2; D is unresolved. This CDR3 region has 13 residues. CDR1 and CDR2 from the germline V gene are SGHDT and YYEEEE. V gave up 4 bases and J gave up 7 bases, with 14 bases separating them. Looking up the rest from reference TRBV5-6 and TRBJ1-2 gives the full variable domain: DAGVTQSPTHLIKTRGQQVTLRCSPKSGHDTVSWYQQALGQGPQFIFQYYEEEERQRGNFPDRFSGHQFPNYSSELNVNALLLGDSALYLCASSISSGIGYTFGSGTRLTVV.

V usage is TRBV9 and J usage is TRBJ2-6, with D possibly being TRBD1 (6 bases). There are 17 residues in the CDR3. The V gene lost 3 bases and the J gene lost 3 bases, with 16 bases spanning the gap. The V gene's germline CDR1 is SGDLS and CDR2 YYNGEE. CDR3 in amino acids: CASSGAGTNFGANVLTF. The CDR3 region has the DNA TGTGCCAGCAGCGGGGCTGGGACAAATTTTGGGGCCAACGTCCTGACTTTC.

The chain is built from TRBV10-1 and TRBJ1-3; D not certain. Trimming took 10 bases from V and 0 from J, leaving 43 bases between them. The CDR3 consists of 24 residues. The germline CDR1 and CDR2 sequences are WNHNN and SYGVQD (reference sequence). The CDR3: CATLIFAPKGKSNSIYFSGNTIYF. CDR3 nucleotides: TGCGCCACCCTCATATTCGCTCCAAAAGGCAAAAGCAACAGCATATATTTCTCTGGAAACACCATATATTTT.

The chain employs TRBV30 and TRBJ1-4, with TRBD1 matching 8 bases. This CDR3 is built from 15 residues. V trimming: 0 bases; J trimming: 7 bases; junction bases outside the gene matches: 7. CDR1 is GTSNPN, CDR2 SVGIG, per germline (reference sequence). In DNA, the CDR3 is TGTGCCTGGAGTGTGAGGACAGGGCAGGGTGAAAAACTGTTTTTT. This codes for CAWSVRTGQGEKLFF.